These 20 T cell receptor beta chains share one sample of origin, sequenced in a study of T cell repertoires in cytomegalovirus infection. In TCRdb, the reads were re-called with MiXCR into one record per CDR3 protein. Of about 400,000 distinct CDR3 sequences listed, around 18% are singletons. Sample: PBMCs. These receptors all come from a human donor in good health (CMV status not recorded). Some clones in this sample may be carry-over from other donors' samples.

At least ten counts were recorded for this clonotype. The rearrangement joins TRBV7-6 to TRBJ2-7, with 7 bases fitting TRBD1. This CDR3 has 15 residues. Germline CDR1 reads SGHVS; CDR2 reads FNYEAQ. With 3 bases clipped from V and 0 bases from J, the junction kept 5 bases outside the gene matches. The CDR3 region has the DNA TGTGCCAGCAGCTTTAACAGGGGAAGCTCCTACGAGCAGTACTTC. It yields the protein CASSFNRGSSYEQYF.

This clonotype has only a few counts. V is TRBV2 and J is TRBJ2-7, with TRBD1 matching 9 bases. Germline lookup yields CDR1 SNHLY and CDR2 FYNNEI. The CDR3 has 17 amino acids. The junction had 9 bases not matched to a gene; V was cut back by 1 base and J by 2 bases. The CDR3 loop reads CASSEGGTGQRPYEQYF. As DNA, the CDR3 is TGTGCCAGCAGTGAAGGGGGGACAGGGCAACGACCCTACGAGCAGTACTTC.

This clonotype was recorded many times. V gene TRBV28 combines with J gene TRBJ1-5; D might be TRBD1 (5 bases). The CDR3 is made up of 15 amino acids. Germline CDR1 reads MDHEN; CDR2 reads SYDVKM. Trimming took off 1 base at V and 14 bases at J, with 21 bases between the two ends. The CDR3 loop reads CASSLSSGGRPTKHF. In DNA form, the CDR3 reads TGTGCCAGCAGTTTATCGTCGGGGGGTAGACCGACAAAGCATTTT.

This chain links TRBV7-2 with TRBJ2-1; tentatively, D is TRBD1 (6 bases). The V and J ends lost 1 base and 5 bases respectively, with 18 bases between them. The CDR3 consists of 17 residues. Germline V gives CDR1 SGHTA, CDR2 FQGNSA. The CDR3 DNA is TGTGCCAGCAGCTTAGTAAGACAGGACTTGTGGGACAATGAGCAGTTCTTC. Translation gives CASSLVRQDLWDNEQFF.

This clonotype was recorded at least ten times. This chain uses TRBV6-6 with TRBJ2-5; no clear D gene. CDR1 MNHNY and CDR2 SVGAGI come from the germline V gene (reference sequence). Trimming removed 3 bases from V and 1 base from J, with 3 bases in between. There are 12 residues in the CDR3. The CDR3 nucleotides read TGTGCCAGCAGTTATCGCCAAGAGACCCAGTACTTC. This encodes CASSYRQETQYF.

Many counts were recorded for this clonotype. V and J are TRBV11-2 and TRBJ1-3; D remains ambiguous. The CDR3 extends over 10 amino acids. Germline assignment: CDR1 SGHAT and CDR2 FQNNGV. Trimming cost V 11 bases and J 7 bases, with 9 bases left between them. The CDR3 bases are TGTGCCGCTGGGGAGAACACCATATATTTT. Translation: CAAGENTIYF.

This clonotype was counted at least ten times. The chain uses TRBV7-8 and TRBJ1-1, with unresolved D. The CDR3 extends over 13 amino acids. Trimming took off 2 bases at V and 6 bases at J, with 10 bases between the two ends. CDR1 and CDR2 (germline): SGHVS, FQNEAQ. This CDR3 reads CASSLLAPAEAFF. In DNA, the CDR3 is TGTGCCAGCAGCTTATTGGCCCCAGCTGAAGCTTTCTTT.

The J gene is TRBJ1-2, the V gene TRBV15; D might be TRBD1 (6 bases). Germline CDR1 is LNHNV and CDR2 is YYDKDF (reference sequence). Trimming left V 2 bases short and J 4 bases short, with 11 bases between. The CDR3 has 14 residues. The CDR3 nucleotides are TGTGCCACCAGCAGAACCCGGGACACCTATGGCTACACCTTC. Translation: CATSRTRDTYGYTF.

This clonotype has at least ten counts. V is TRBV19 and J is TRBJ1-5; D is perhaps TRBD1 (6 bases). Germline V gives CDR1 LNHDA, CDR2 SQIVND (reference sequence). This CDR3 contains 15 residues. Trimming left V 3 bases short and J 7 bases short, with 16 bases between. The chain's CDR3 is CASSIGQGLVQPQHF. As DNA, the CDR3 is TGTGCCAGTAGTATTGGGCAGGGGTTAGTCCAGCCCCAGCATTTT.

This clonotype came up many times. The chain has TRBV7-2 and TRBJ2-5; D may be TRBD1 (5 bases). The germline gives CDR1 SGHTA, CDR2 FQGNSA. CDR3 length: 14 amino acids. V was trimmed by 1 base and J by 4 bases, leaving 10 bases between them. CDR3: CASSLVAGPETQYF. CDR3 sequence (DNA): TGTGCCAGCAGCTTAGTGGCAGGGCCAGAGACCCAGTACTTC.

This clonotype was seen more than once but under ten times. The CDR3 protein is CASSQGTRNYGYTF. For the CDR3, the DNA is TGCGCCAGCAGCCAAGGTACGCGAAACTATGGCTACACCTTC. This chain links TRBV4-1 with TRBJ1-2; no reliable D call. The CDR3 is 14 amino acids. CDR1 is MGHRA and CDR2 is YSYEKL in the germline V gene. Trimming removed 1 base at V and 2 bases at J, with 8 bases between.

The genes are TRBV20-1 and TRBJ1-1, with D possibly matching TRBD1 (5 bases). Trimming stripped 3 bases from V and 1 base from J, with 18 bases between. This CDR3 has 16 residues. Germline CDR1 reads DFQATT; CDR2 reads SNEGSKA (reference sequence). In DNA form, the CDR3 reads TGCAGTGCTAGTAGGGACGGGGTTTATGAGAACACTGAAGCTTTCTTT. It encodes CSASRDGVYENTEAFF.

The table lists this clonotype with many counts. The chain employs TRBV12-3 or TRBV12-4 and TRBJ2-3; 7 positions match TRBD2. V dropped 7 bases and J dropped 1; count of bases not matched to a gene: 20. The CDR3 spans 19 residues. The CDR3 region has the DNA TGTGCCAGCACCACCCTGGGGGGGGGAGGGCCCATACGCACAGATACGCAGTATTTT. Encoded protein: CASTTLGGGGPIRTDTQYF.

This clonotype has at least ten counts. The chain has TRBV12-3 or TRBV12-4 and TRBJ2-7; possible D gene TRBD1, 6 bases. Deletions cut 1 base from V and 6 bases from J, with 13 bases between. This CDR3 is 14 amino acids long. CDR3 DNA: TGTGCCAGCAGTTTAGATCGTACAGGGTCCGAGCAGTACTTC. Its protein is CASSLDRTGSEQYF.

This clonotype was seen many times. V is TRBV7-2 and J is TRBJ1-1; D gene uncertain. V shed 3 bases and J shed 4 bases, with 9 bases lying between them. In germline, CDR1 is SGHTA, CDR2 FQGNSA. CDR3 length: 13 residues. CDR3 nucleotides: TGTGCCAGCAGCTTCCGACGGGCCACTGAAGCTTTCTTT. This sequence encodes CASSFRRATEAFF.

This chain connects TRBV27 to TRBJ2-3; D is ambiguous. Trimming took off 5 bases at V and 3 bases at J, with 9 bases between the two ends. The germline V gene encodes CDR1 MNHEY and CDR2 SMNVEV (reference sequence). This CDR3 comprises 13 residues. The DNA of the CDR3 is TGTGCCAGCAGTACGCAAAGTACAGATACGCAGTATTTT. Protein sequence: CASSTQSTDTQYF.

This clonotype was seen at least ten times. This chain connects TRBV30 to TRBJ2-1, with TRBD2 as a possible D gene (6 bases). Germline V gene data show CDR1 as GTSNPN and CDR2 as SVGIG (reference sequence). V gave up 8 bases and J gave up 8 bases, with 22 bases separating them. CDR3 length: 14 residues. The CDR3 nucleotides are TGTGCCGTGGACGGGGGAGCCGCGCTCCATGAGCAGTTCTTC. It is translated as CAVDGGAALHEQFF.

The V and J genes are TRBV12-3 or TRBV12-4 and TRBJ2-7; a possible D gene is TRBD1 (6 bases). The germline V and J ends were trimmed by 5 bases and 4 bases, with 18 bases remaining between them. This CDR3 spans 15 amino acids. In DNA, the CDR3 is TGTGCCAGCAGTCGGACAGCGAGATGGGAATACGAGCAGTACTTC. It encodes CASSRTARWEYEQYF.

This clonotype was found many times. The chain is built from TRBV7-2 and TRBJ2-1; 7 bases map to TRBD1. V shed 5 bases and J 6 bases; nucleotides not matched to a gene: 7. Germline V CDR1 and CDR2: SGHTA, FQGNSA. This CDR3 is built from 14 residues. CDR3 amino acids: CASSVQGWGNEQFF. DNA for the CDR3: TGTGCCAGCAGCGTACAGGGGTGGGGCAATGAGCAGTTCTTC.

There are many counts of this clonotype. The chain joins TRBV18 to TRBJ1-1, with 8 bases identical to TRBD1. V lost 3 bases to trimming and J lost 8 bases; unmatched junction nucleotides: 14. The CDR3 spans 16 residues. Germline V gene data show CDR1 as KGHSH and CDR2 as LQKENI. The CDR3 DNA follows: TGTGCCAGCTCACCCCTCGTGTCCGGGACAGGCAAAGAAGCTTTCTTT. Translation: CASSPLVSGTGKEAFF.